The 14 T cell receptor beta chains presented below share a single source sample, sequenced in a study of blood T cell repertoires in COVID-19. The assay was immunoSEQ multiplex PCR, and TCRdb's table has in-frame clones only and misses some. This sample has some 140,000 clones, with approximately 85% found just once. Material: peripheral blood. The receptors were gathered from a man in his 60s with COVID-19, enrolled during active disease.

As regards this clone: Likely a read error: the CDR3 ends without its conserved phenylalanine or tryptophan. The limits of the CDR3 on the DNA are not certain, so only TCRdb's listed CDR3 is given. The chain is built from TRBV7-3 and TRBJ1-2; TRBD1 is the table's D call and was not checked against the DNA. Looked up from germline, CDR1 is SGHTA and CDR2 is FQGTGA. 15 amino acids form the CDR3, both terminal residues included. CDR3 residues: CASSLTSLIGGGAVP.

Concerning this clone: The germline gene is not matched at one end of the junction; a read error may be the cause. The chain carries TRBV6-5 and TRBJ2-3, with 8 bases identical to TRBD2. Germline V CDR1 and CDR2: MNHEY, SVGAGI. The CDR3 is 12 residues long. The CDR3 loop reads CATRTSIDTQYF. The DNA for the CDR3 is TGTGCCACCCGGACTAGCATAGATACGCAGTATTTT.

In regard to this clone: The germline gene is not matched at one end of the junction; a read error may be the cause. This sequence joins TRBV20-1 and TRBJ1-2, with a possible D match to TRBD1 (5 bases). Per the germline V gene, CDR1 is DFQATT and CDR2 is SNEGSKA (reference sequence). The length of the CDR3 is 10 residues. CDR3 loop: CSATRGLSFF. CDR3 nucleotides: TGCAGTGCTACGCGGGGCCTTAGCTTTTTC.

V usage is TRBV9 and J usage is TRBJ2-2; 7 bases match TRBD2. Per the germline V gene, CDR1 is SGDLS and CDR2 is YYNGEE. The CDR3 sequence is 14 residues long. J gave up 3 bases and V 1 base, and 0 bases lay outside the gene matches. CDR3 sequence reads: CASSVLADTGELFF. In DNA form, the CDR3 reads TGTGCCAGCAGCGTACTAGCGGACACCGGGGAGCTGTTTTTT.

The chain carries TRBV24-1 and TRBJ2-2, with TRBD2 as a possible D gene (6 bases). The V gene lost 5 bases and the J gene lost 2 bases, with 14 bases spanning the gap. Germline CDR1 KGHDR, CDR2 SFDVKD. This CDR3 spans 16 amino acids. This CDR3 is CATSGRGTGNTGELFF. The CDR3 bases are TGTGCCACCAGTGGGCGCGGGACGGGAAACACCGGGGAGCTGTTTTTT.

The V and J genes are TRBV7-2 and TRBJ2-3; 10 nucleotides agree with TRBD1. V dropped 2 bases and J dropped 4; count of bases not matched to a gene: 9. CDR3 length: 17 amino acids. From germline, CDR1 is SGHTA and CDR2 FQGNSA. CDR3 coding DNA: TGTGCCAGCAGCTTATTAGCGGATGGACAGGGGGCAGATACGCAGTATTTT. Encoded protein: CASSLLADGQGADTQYF. The variable domain in full, completed from reference TRBV7-2 and TRBJ2-3, reads GAGVSQSPSNKVTEKGKDVELRCDPISGHTALYWYRQSLGQGLEFLIYFQGNSAPDKSGLPSDRFSAERTGGSVSTLTIQRTQQEDSAVYLCASSLLADGQGADTQYFGPGTRLTVL.

V gene TRBV11-2 combines with J gene TRBJ1-4; D unresolved. Germline-derived CDR1 and CDR2 are SGHAT and FQNNGV. The CDR3 consists of 13 residues. V was cut by 4 bases and J by 8 bases, with 11 bases left in between. CDR3 coding DNA: TGTGCCAGCAGCTCAATCGGGATCGAAAAACTGTTTTTT. Its protein is CASSSIGIEKLFF.

The rearrangement uses TRBV25-1 and TRBJ1-2; D ambiguous. CDR1 MGHDK and CDR2 SYGVNS come from the germline V gene. Trimming removed 4 bases from V and 6 bases from J, with 18 bases in between. This CDR3 comprises 15 residues. The CDR3 region has the DNA TGTGCCAGCAGTGTGAGCGTCGCAACCGGGAATGGCTACACCTTC. Translated, it gives CASSVSVATGNGYTF.

This chain joins TRBV6-4 and TRBJ2-7; D not certain. The CDR3 extends over 16 amino acids. Germline V gene sequence: CDR1 MRHNA, CDR2 SNTAGT. V was trimmed by 0 bases and J by 3 bases, leaving 15 bases between them. The CDR3 sequence is CASSDSMAWPLYEQYF. CDR3 bases: TGTGCCAGCAGTGACTCGATGGCATGGCCCCTCTACGAGCAGTACTTC.

The rearrangement uses TRBV15 and TRBJ2-5, with D perhaps TRBD2 (6 bases). CDR3 length: 14 amino acids. The germline gives CDR1 LNHNV, CDR2 YYDKDF (reference sequence). Trimming cost V 3 bases and J 4 bases, with 12 bases left between them. The chain's CDR3 is CATSSPRGIETQYF. DNA of the CDR3: TGTGCCACCAGCAGTCCGCGGGGTATAGAGACCCAGTACTTC.

The chain links TRBV6-2 or TRBV6-3 to TRBJ1-5; no clear D gene. The length of the CDR3 is 16 residues. Trimming removed 2 bases at V and 2 bases at J, with 13 bases between. Germline CDR1 and CDR2: MNHEY and SVGEGT. This chain's CDR3 is CASSYNRYEGNQPQHF. As DNA, the CDR3 is TGTGCCAGCAGTTACAATCGGTACGAAGGCAATCAGCCCCAGCATTTT.

The chain joins TRBV30 to TRBJ1-2; weak D call: TRBD1 (5 bases). Germline loops: CDR1 GTSNPN, CDR2 SVGIG (reference sequence). CDR3 length equals 14 residues. V shed 2 bases and J shed 8 bases, with 18 bases lying between them. The CDR3 here is CAWSLTGLGRGYTF. The CDR3 DNA sequence: TGTGCCTGGAGTCTGACGGGACTGGGGCGCGGCTACACCTTC.

This clone came up once. J is TRBJ1-6 and V is TRBV28; no firm D call. V dropped 5 bases and J dropped 7 bases, with 18 bases sitting between them. CDR3 size: 16 residues. CDR1 is MDHEN and CDR2 is SYDVKM in the germline V gene. CDR3 sequence reads: CASSMAGRAGNSPLHF. CDR3 nucleotide sequence: TGTGCCAGCAGTATGGCAGGCCGGGCGGGGAATTCACCCCTCCACTTT.

The CDR3 bases are TGTGCCAGCAGCTTACGGACAGGGACGAACACTGAAGCTTTCTTT. Its protein is CASSLRTGTNTEAFF. The chain has TRBV5-5 and TRBJ1-1, with 8 nucleotides matching TRBD1. The germline V gene has CDR1 SGHKS and CDR2 YYEKEE (reference sequence). The CDR3 runs 15 residues. Trimming cost V 2 bases and J 1 base; bases outside gene matches: 4.